The present TCR beta chain was sequenced within a study of cytomegalovirus exposure and HLA in healthy donors. Across the whole study: It was reported in a later analysis that the 120 or so validation repertoires used the same platform as the 550 to 800 first-cohort repertoires. Findings of the study overall: Reports described diagnosis of cytomegalovirus status by the classifier as highly specific and sensitive. More than 150 TCR beta chains were listed as cytomegalovirus-associated. Whilst most TCR sequences proved rare, a subset of public TCRs occurred across many donors.

Trimming cost V 6 bases and J 0 bases; bases outside gene matches: 12. The CDR3 consists of 17 residues. Germline V gene sequence: CDR1 LNHDA, CDR2 SQIVND (reference sequence). The protocol was immunoSEQ multiplex PCR, while the TCRdb copy is restricted to in-frame clones and leaves out a portion. The repertoire holds about 220,000 clones, with approximately 88% as singletons. A remark on this clone: The antigen is not known.

Material for sequencing was PBMCs. This chain joins TRBV19 and TRBJ2-3, with 7 nucleotides matching TRBD1. This TCR was recovered from a woman aged 30 to 39 in good health and CMV-seropositive. The CDR3 region is CASRSWDRFDSTDTQYF. In DNA form, the CDR3 reads TGTGCCAGTAGATCTTGGGACAGATTCGATAGCACAGATACGCAGTATTTT.